This T cell receptor (beta chain) was identified during a study of T cell responses to AZD1222 COVID-19 vaccine. Findings of the study overall: Possibly, clonal diversity was underestimated; donors were largely white British and included more females. Among spike-specific TCRs, nearly half reportedly target unmutated variant regions. Just a handful of people given AZD1222 tested seropositive at baseline.

The table came from immunoSEQ multiplex PCR; TCRdb's copy has only in-frame clones and leaves some out. This table has under 110,000 clones, 90% appearing once. Samples with a second dose at about 4 or about 12 weeks were pooled together. Turning to this clone: Its target is not known.

Trimming took 6 bases from V and 1 from J, leaving 9 bases between them. The CDR3 loop spans 13 amino acids. Germline values: CDR1 MRHNA, CDR2 SNTAGT. Sequences were derived from peripheral blood, sampled 28 days after the second AZD1222 dose. The receptor was isolated from an adult who received the AZD1222 COVID-19 vaccine. The rearrangement links TRBV6-4 to TRBJ1-1; weak D call: TRBD1 (5 bases). The CDR3 region is CASSEQENTEAFF. The CDR3, as DNA: TGTGCCAGCAGCGAACAGGAGAACACTGAAGCTTTCTTT.